This T cell receptor beta chain appears in the sequencing data of a study of Graves' ophthalmopathy and Graves' hyperthyroidism. General study points: An approximately 84% specificity and roughly 90% sensitivity were achieved by a 13-signature model that separated ophthalmopathy from stable hyperthyroidism.

CDR3 length: 15 amino acids. Trimming left V 6 bases short and J 7 bases short, with 16 bases between. Researchers took RNA transcripts and amplified TCR beta CDR3 regions from them. After a first-round RT-PCR with HTBI primers, a second-round multiplex PCR was run. TCRdb re-derived calls from the multiplex PCR reads in MiXCR, one entry per CDR3 protein. The sample lists some 360,000 distinct CDR3 sequences, approximately 17% occurring once. A volume of about 9.7 ml of fresh peripheral blood supplied the PBMCs. This clonotype was recorded many times. Its antigen remains unknown. The V gene is TRBV12-3 or TRBV12-4, the J gene TRBJ1-6; tentative D call: TRBD1 (5 bases). This TCR was sampled from an adult woman with stable Graves' hyperthyroidism. Sequencing was performed on peripheral blood. CDR3 DNA: TGTGCCAGCAGCCGGGACGGGACGGGGAATTCACCCCTCCACTTT. Translated, it gives CASSRDGTGNSPLHF.